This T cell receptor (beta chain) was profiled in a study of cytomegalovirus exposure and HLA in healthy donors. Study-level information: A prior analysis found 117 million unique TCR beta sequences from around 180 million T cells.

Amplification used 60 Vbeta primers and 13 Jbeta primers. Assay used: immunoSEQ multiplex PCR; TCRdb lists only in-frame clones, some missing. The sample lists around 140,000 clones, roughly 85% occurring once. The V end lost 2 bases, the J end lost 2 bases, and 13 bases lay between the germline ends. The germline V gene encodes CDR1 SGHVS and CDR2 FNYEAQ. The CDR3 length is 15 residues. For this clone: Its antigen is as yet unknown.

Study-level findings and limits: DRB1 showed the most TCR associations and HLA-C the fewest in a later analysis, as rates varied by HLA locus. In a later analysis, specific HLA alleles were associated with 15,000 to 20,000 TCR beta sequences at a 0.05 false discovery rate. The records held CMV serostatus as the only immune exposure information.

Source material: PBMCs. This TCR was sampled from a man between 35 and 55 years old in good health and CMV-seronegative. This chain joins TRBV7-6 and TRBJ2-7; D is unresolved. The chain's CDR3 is CASSLNGDTAYEQYF. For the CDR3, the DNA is TGTGCCAGCAGCTTAAACGGCGACACCGCCTACGAGCAGTACTTC.